A selection of T cell receptor beta chains follows, all from one sample in a study of PD-1 blockade in classical Hodgkin lymphoma. Profiled with immunoSEQ multiplex PCR; TCRdb holds only in-frame clones, not every one. The sample lists 25,000 to 35,000 clones, more than 80% occurring once. The specimen comprised CD4+ T cells from blood, sampled before the fourth cycle of nivolumab. The receptor set was obtained from a human donor with classical Hodgkin lymphoma. CDR3s include the opening cysteine and the closing phenylalanine or tryptophan. Each record gives: V gene, D gene, clone size, J gene, CDR3 protein, CDR3 DNA. D genes are given only for firm matches. Clone sizes are given selectively: once, few, many, or a class where the clone is expanded.

v_call: TRBV5-4; d_call: TRBD2; clone_size: NA; j_call: TRBJ2-3; cdr3_aa: CASSRTSGITDTQYF; cdr3_nt: TGTGCCAGCAGCCGGACTAGCGGGATAACAGATACGCAGTATTTT
v_call: TRBV27; d_call: NA; clone_size: NA; j_call: TRBJ2-3; cdr3_aa: CASTPQLSTDTQYF; cdr3_nt: TGTGCCAGCACCCCCCAATTGAGCACAGATACGCAGTATTTT
v_call: TRBV5-1; d_call: NA; clone_size: few; j_call: TRBJ1-4; cdr3_aa: CASSAQSTATNEKLFF; cdr3_nt: TGCGCCAGCAGCGCACAGAGTACAGCAACTAATGAAAAACTGTTTTTT
v_call: TRBV2; d_call: NA; clone_size: once; j_call: TRBJ2-4; cdr3_aa: CASSQGRAKNIQYF; cdr3_nt: TGTGCCAGCAGTCAGGGTAGGGCCAAAAACATTCAGTACTTC
v_call: TRBV5-1; d_call: NA; clone_size: NA; j_call: TRBJ1-1; cdr3_aa: CASSLFVSQRNTEAFF; cdr3_nt: TGCGCCAGCAGCTTGTTTGTTTCCCAAAGAAACACTGAAGCTTTCTTT
v_call: TRBV2; d_call: TRBD2; clone_size: once; j_call: TRBJ2-2; cdr3_aa: CASKNGGGNTGELFF; cdr3_nt: TGTGCCAGCAAAAATGGCGGGGGGAACACCGGGGAGCTGTTTTTT
v_call: TRBV5-1; d_call: TRBD2; clone_size: NA; j_call: TRBJ2-1; cdr3_aa: CASSQPTVSGRKGSYNEQFF; cdr3_nt: TGCGCCAGCAGCCAACCAACCGTTAGCGGGAGGAAGGGTTCCTACAATGAGCAGTTCTTC
v_call: TRBV29-1; d_call: NA; clone_size: NA; j_call: TRBJ1-1; cdr3_aa: CSVLNGGNTEAFF; cdr3_nt: TGCAGCGTTCTAAACGGGGGGAACACTGAAGCTTTCTTT
v_call: TRBV7-2; d_call: TRBD1; clone_size: NA; j_call: TRBJ1-5; cdr3_aa: CASSFTGDQPQHF; cdr3_nt: TGTGCCAGCAGCTTCACAGGGGACCAGCCCCAGCATTTT
v_call: TRBV10-2; d_call: NA; clone_size: NA; j_call: TRBJ2-3; cdr3_aa: CASRDTGGGTDTQYF; cdr3_nt: TGCGCCAGCAGGGATACTGGGGGTGGCACAGATACGCAGTATTTT
v_call: TRBV6-6; d_call: NA; clone_size: NA; j_call: TRBJ1-4; cdr3_aa: CASRRGGGGEKLFF; cdr3_nt: TGTGCCAGCAGGAGAGGCGGGGGAGGAGAAAAACTGTTTTTT
v_call: TRBV28; d_call: TRBD2; clone_size: NA; j_call: TRBJ2-5; cdr3_aa: CASSFGGGLETQYF; cdr3_nt: TGTGCCAGCAGTTTTGGGGGAGGGTTGGAGACCCAGTACTTC
v_call: TRBV5-1; d_call: NA; clone_size: NA; j_call: TRBJ2-7; cdr3_aa: CASSLVEHRDDSYEQYF; cdr3_nt: TGCGCCAGCAGCTTGGTAGAACATCGGGACGATTCCTACGAGCAGTACTTC
v_call: TRBV7-9; d_call: NA; clone_size: NA; j_call: TRBJ2-7; cdr3_aa: CASSSLGGLGYEQYF; cdr3_nt: TGTGCCAGCAGCTCGTTAGGGGGTCTAGGTTACGAGCAGTACTTC
v_call: TRBV7-9; d_call: NA; clone_size: NA; j_call: TRBJ1-5; cdr3_aa: CASSLSLGNQPQHF; cdr3_nt: TGTGCCAGCAGCCTCAGCCTCGGGAATCAGCCCCAGCATTTT
v_call: TRBV6-5; d_call: TRBD2; clone_size: NA; j_call: TRBJ2-5; cdr3_aa: CASSYGTSGSRGTQYF; cdr3_nt: TGTGCCAGCAGTTACGGGACTAGCGGGAGTAGGGGGACCCAGTACTTC
v_call: TRBV19; d_call: NA; clone_size: NA; j_call: TRBJ1-1; cdr3_aa: CASSSSGGGTEAFF; cdr3_nt: TGTGCCAGTAGTAGTTCCGGGGGCGGAACTGAAGCTTTCTTT
v_call: TRBV10-3; d_call: TRBD2; clone_size: NA; j_call: TRBJ2-3; cdr3_aa: CAIRGLAGTSTDTQYF; cdr3_nt: TGTGCCATCAGGGGACTAGCGGGTACCAGCACAGATACGCAGTATTTT
v_call: TRBV6-5; d_call: TRBD1; clone_size: NA; j_call: TRBJ1-2; cdr3_aa: CASSQTRTGGGYTF; cdr3_nt: TGTGCCAGCAGCCAAACCCGGACAGGGGGTGGCTACACCTTC
v_call: TRBV6-5; d_call: TRBD1; clone_size: NA; j_call: TRBJ1-2; cdr3_aa: CASNDRGPYGYTF; cdr3_nt: TGTGCCAGCAACGACAGGGGACCCTATGGCTACACCTTC
v_call: TRBV5-1; d_call: TRBD2; clone_size: NA; j_call: TRBJ2-1; cdr3_aa: CASSIRTSAYNEQFF; cdr3_nt: TGCGCCAGCAGCATCCGGACTAGCGCCTACAATGAGCAGTTCTTC
v_call: TRBV30; d_call: TRBD1; clone_size: NA; j_call: TRBJ1-2; cdr3_aa: CAWVRQGANYGYTF; cdr3_nt: TGTGCCTGGGTGAGACAGGGGGCGAATTATGGCTACACCTTC
v_call: TRBV6-5; d_call: NA; clone_size: NA; j_call: TRBJ2-1; cdr3_aa: CASSYSRGNEQFF; cdr3_nt: TGTGCCAGCAGTTACTCTAGGGGCAATGAGCAGTTCTTC
v_call: TRBV5-1; d_call: TRBD1; clone_size: NA; j_call: TRBJ2-2; cdr3_aa: CASSLDGQGYTGELFF; cdr3_nt: TGCGCCAGCAGCTTGGATGGACAGGGCTACACCGGGGAGCTGTTTTTT
v_call: TRBV30; d_call: NA; clone_size: NA; j_call: TRBJ2-3; cdr3_aa: CAWSSGGPPDTQYF; cdr3_nt: TGTGCCTGGAGTTCTGGGGGTCCCCCAGATACGCAGTATTTT
v_call: TRBV28; d_call: TRBD1; clone_size: NA; j_call: TRBJ2-7; cdr3_aa: CASSRPRQGVYEQYF; cdr3_nt: TGTGCCAGCAGCCGCCCCCGACAGGGTGTATACGAGCAGTACTTC
v_call: TRBV15; d_call: TRBD2; clone_size: NA; j_call: TRBJ2-4; cdr3_aa: CATSRDTSVRAKNIQYF; cdr3_nt: TGTGCCACCAGCAGAGATACTAGCGTTCGAGCCAAAAACATTCAGTACTTC
v_call: TRBV5-1; d_call: NA; clone_size: once; j_call: TRBJ2-1; cdr3_aa: CASSGGSYNEQFF; cdr3_nt: TGCGCCAGCAGTGGTGGCTCCTACAATGAGCAGTTCTTC
v_call: TRBV5-4; d_call: TRBD2; clone_size: NA; j_call: TRBJ2-3; cdr3_aa: CASSFGGGQTDTQYF; cdr3_nt: TGTGCCAGCAGCTTCGGGGGAGGGCAGACAGATACGCAGTATTTT